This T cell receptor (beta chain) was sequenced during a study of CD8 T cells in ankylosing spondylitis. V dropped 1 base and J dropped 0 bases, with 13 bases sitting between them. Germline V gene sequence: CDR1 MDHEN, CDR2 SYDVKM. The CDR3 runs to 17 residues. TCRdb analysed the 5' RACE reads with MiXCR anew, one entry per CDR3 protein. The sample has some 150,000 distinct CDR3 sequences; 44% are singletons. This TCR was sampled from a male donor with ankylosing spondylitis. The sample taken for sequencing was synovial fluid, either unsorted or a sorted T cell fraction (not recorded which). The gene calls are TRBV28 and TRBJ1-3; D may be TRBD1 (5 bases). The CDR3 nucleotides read TGTGCCAGCAGTTTATTGGCAGGGCTCCACTCTGGAAACACCATATATTTT. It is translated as CASSLLAGLHSGNTIYF.